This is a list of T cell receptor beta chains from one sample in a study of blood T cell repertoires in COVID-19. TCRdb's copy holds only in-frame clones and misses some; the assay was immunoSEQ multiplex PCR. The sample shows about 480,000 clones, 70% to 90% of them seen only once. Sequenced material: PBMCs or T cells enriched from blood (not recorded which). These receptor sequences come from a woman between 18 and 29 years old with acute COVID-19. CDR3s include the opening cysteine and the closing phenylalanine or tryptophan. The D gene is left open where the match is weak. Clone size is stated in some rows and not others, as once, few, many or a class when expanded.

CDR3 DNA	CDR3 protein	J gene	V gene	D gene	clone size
TGTGCCAGCAGCCCTGGACAGGCGAGACAAGAGACCCAGTACTTC	CASSPGQARQETQYF	TRBJ2-5	TRBV7-2	TRBD1	.
TGTGCCAGCAGCGTAGCGGCGGACACAGATACGCAGTATTTT	CASSVAADTDTQYF	TRBJ2-3	TRBV9	.	.
TGTGCCAGCAGCCAAGGTGGGACAGGCTACGAGCAGTACTTC	CASSQGGTGYEQYF	TRBJ2-7	TRBV3-1/TRBV3-2	TRBD1	.
TGTGCCAGTAACCCCCGGACAGGGGGTTTTAAAAAACTGTTTTTT	CASNPRTGGFKKLFF	TRBJ1-4	TRBV19	TRBD1	.
TGTGCCTGGAGTTCACTAGACAGGGTTTATTTCGAGCAGTACTTC	CAWSSLDRVYFEQYF	TRBJ2-7	TRBV30	TRBD1	.
TGTGCCACTAGGGACAGGGCTTTTACTGGGGTCTGTTACTTC	CATRDRAFTGVCYF	TRBJ2-7	TRBV6-5	TRBD1	once
TGTGCCAGCAGCCAAGATCCCGCAGCCTACAATGAGCAGTTCTTC	CASSQDPAAYNEQFF	TRBJ2-1	TRBV3-1/TRBV3-2	.	.
TGTGCCAGCGCGCCGATCTGGGACAGGAGAGGCTCTGGAAACACCATATATTTT	CASAPIWDRRGSGNTIYF	TRBJ1-3	TRBV11-2	TRBD1	.
TGTGCCAGCGGGTACAGGGAGTTCGTTGGTTCACCCCTCCACTTT	CASGYREFVGSPLHF	TRBJ1-6	TRBV5-6	.	.
TGTGCCAGCAGTCCCCCCCACCCGACAGCGAACACTGAAGCTTTCTTT	CASSPPHPTANTEAFF	TRBJ1-1	TRBV28	.	.
TGTGCCATCAGTGACCCAGGCCTGTTAGAAGAGACCCAGTACTTC	CAISDPGLLEETQYF	TRBJ2-5	TRBV10-3	.	.
TGTGCCAGCAGTCCAGACTTTAATTCACCCCTCCACTTT	CASSPDFNSPLHF	TRBJ1-6	TRBV2	.	.
TGCAGCGTCCGGGACAGGGTGGGAAACTCGCTTGGCTACACCTTC	CSVRDRVGNSLGYTF	TRBJ1-2	TRBV29-1	TRBD1	.
TGCGCCAGCAGCGTACAGGGCTCTGGAAACACCATATATTTT	CASSVQGSGNTIYF	TRBJ1-3	TRBV5-1	.	.
TGTGCTAGTGGTTTTGTCAGTGACTTTTATGGCTACACCTTC	CASGFVSDFYGYTF	TRBJ1-2	TRBV12-5	.	few
TGTGCCAGCAGCCGGGGACAGATAGACACCGGGGAGCTGTTTTTT	CASSRGQIDTGELFF	TRBJ2-2	TRBV3-1/TRBV3-2	TRBD1	.
TGTGCCACCAATAGCGGCCGCGGGGAGCAGTACTTC	CATNSGRGEQYF	TRBJ2-7	TRBV7-9	.	.
TGTGCCAGTAGGACGGACAGGGGGGTCAAGCCCCAGCATTTT	CASRTDRGVKPQHF	TRBJ1-5	TRBV19	TRBD1	few
TGCGCCAGCAGCTACGTCGGACTAGCGGACAATGAGCAGTTCTTC	CASSYVGLADNEQFF	TRBJ2-1	TRBV5-1	TRBD2	.
TGTGCCAGCAGCTTAGCGCGGACACCGGAGACCCAGTACTTC	CASSLARTPETQYF	TRBJ2-5	TRBV7-8	.	.
TGTGCCAGCAGCCAGTTAGCGGACTACGAGCAGTACTTC	CASSQLADYEQYF	TRBJ2-7	TRBV3-1/TRBV3-2	.	.
TGCGCCAGCAGCTTGTGGGGACAGGATTTTAAGACCCAGTACTTC	CASSLWGQDFKTQYF	TRBJ2-5	TRBV5-1	TRBD1	.
TGTGCCAGCACCCCGGGACAGTTCAATGAGCAGTTCTTC	CASTPGQFNEQFF	TRBJ2-1	TRBV7-9	TRBD1	.